This TCR beta chain is drawn from a study of blood T cell repertoires in COVID-19. V was shortened by 5 bases and J by 0 bases, with 7 bases between the two germline ends. Germline lookup yields CDR1 SGHTA and CDR2 FQGTGA. CDR3 length equals 13 residues. Here immunoSEQ multiplex PCR was the method, and the copy in TCRdb shows in-frame clones only, minus some. In the table there are around 160,000 clones, roughly 90% of which are singletons. Comments on this clone: The same CDR3 is also encoded by other DNA sequences in this sample.

Sequencing was performed on PBMCs or T cells enriched from blood (not recorded which). The sequence derives from a woman aged 25 to 39 with acute COVID-19. The V gene is TRBV7-3, the J gene TRBJ1-1, with D hard to call. The CDR3 sequence is CASSPTVNTEAFF. The CDR3 DNA reads TGTGCCAGCAGCCCCACAGTGAACACTGAAGCTTTCTTT.